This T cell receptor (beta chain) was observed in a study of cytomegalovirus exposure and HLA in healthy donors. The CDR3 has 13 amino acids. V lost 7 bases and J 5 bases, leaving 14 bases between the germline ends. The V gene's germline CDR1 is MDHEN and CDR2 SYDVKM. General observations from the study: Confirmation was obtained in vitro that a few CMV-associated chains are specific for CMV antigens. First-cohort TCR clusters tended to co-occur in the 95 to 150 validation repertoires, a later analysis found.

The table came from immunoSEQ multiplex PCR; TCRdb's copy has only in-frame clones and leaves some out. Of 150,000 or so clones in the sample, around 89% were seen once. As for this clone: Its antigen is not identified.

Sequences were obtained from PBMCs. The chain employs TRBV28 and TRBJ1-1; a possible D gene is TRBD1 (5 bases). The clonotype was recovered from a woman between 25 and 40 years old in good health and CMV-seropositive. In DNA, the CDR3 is TGTGCCAGCACCGGGGGGAAGGATACTGAAGCTTTCTTT. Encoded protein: CASTGGKDTEAFF. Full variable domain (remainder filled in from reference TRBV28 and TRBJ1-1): DVKVTQSSRYLVKRTGEKVFLECVQDMDHENMFWYRQDPGLGLRLIYFSYDVKMKEKGDIPEGYSVSREKKERFSLILESASTNQTSMYLCASTGGKDTEAFFGQGTRLTVV.